This passage covers 3 T cell receptor beta chains from one sample sequenced in a study of CD8 T cells in Susac syndrome. When the RNA was reverse transcribed, random hexamers were used with an input of roughly 0.5 to 1 ug. TCRdb reanalysed the immunoSEQ multiplex PCR reads using MiXCR and keeps one entry per CDR3 protein. The repertoire holds 70,000 to 75,000 distinct CDR3 sequences, with 93% as singletons. Material for sequencing was CD4+ T cells from PBMCs. The source of these receptors is a human donor with Susac syndrome.

This rearrangement joins TRBV15 to TRBJ1-4, with a weak D call TRBD1 (6 bases). Trimming took 1 base from V and 4 from J, leaving 13 bases between them. The CDR3 consists of 16 residues. Germline V gives CDR1 LNHNV, CDR2 YYDKDF (reference sequence). The CDR3 DNA is TGTGCCACCAGCAGAGGGGGAGGACAGTATAATGAAAAACTGTTTTTT. Translating gives CATSRGGGQYNEKLFF.

The count of this clonotype is one. This rearrangement joins TRBV7-9 to TRBJ2-7, with 8 nucleotides matching TRBD2. Germline V gene data show CDR1 as SEHNR and CDR2 as FQNEAQ (reference sequence). With V trimmed by 1 base and J by 4 bases, 6 bases remained unmatched. The CDR3 is 15 amino acids. The CDR3 region is CASSLEPAGAYEQYF. The CDR3 nucleotides read TGTGCCAGCAGCTTAGAGCCAGCGGGGGCTTACGAGCAGTACTTC.

The chain combines TRBV10-3 with TRBJ2-7, with D possibly TRBD1 on 5 matching bases. The germline V gene encodes CDR1 ENHRY and CDR2 SYGVKD. Trimming took off 2 bases at V and 2 bases at J, with 10 bases between the two ends. CDR3 size: 14 residues. CDR3 in DNA: TGTGCCATCAGTGAGCCCTTGGACACCTACGAGCAGTACTTC. This sequence encodes CAISEPLDTYEQYF.